The present TCR beta chain was sequenced within a study of human T cells and chemical hapten exposure. Study summary: Sensitization used 2% DPC on around 2 cm by around 2 cm upper inner arm skin. The variation in per-sample TCR yields arose mainly from small differences in pooled library volumes. General study findings and limits: The study found expanded TCRs formed significantly more large CDR3 similarity clusters than controls.

This clonotype was counted ten times or more. Its antigen is currently unknown. The sample's time point: patch test 1, 2 weeks after DPC sensitization. Treatment indicated: therapeutic diphenylcyclopropenone sensitization with weekly scalp DPC. TCRdb reprocessed the RACE reads via MiXCR and lists one record per CDR3 protein. The table includes roughly 160,000 distinct CDR3 sequences, 14% detected once. The TCR was taken from a woman in her 30s with alopecia areata. Some clones in this sample may be carry-over from other donors' samples. The source material was whole blood, sampled in connection with sensitization to the hapten diphenylcyclopropenone (DPC).

The CDR3 is CASSLSEQRTEAFF. In nucleotides, the CDR3 is TGTGCCAGCAGCTTATCCGAACAGCGCACTGAAGCTTTCTTT. This chain joins TRBV7-8 and TRBJ1-1; D call uncertain. Germline V CDR1 and CDR2: SGHVS, FQNEAQ. Trimming removed 2 bases from V and 4 bases from J, with 11 bases in between. This CDR3 spans 14 amino acids.